These 25 T cell receptor beta chains were all obtained from the same sample, sequenced in a study of siplizumab effects on memory and regulatory T cells. Assay used: immunoSEQ multiplex PCR; TCRdb lists only in-frame clones, some missing. The table includes about 69,000 clones, roughly 88% detected once. The specimen was Tregs sorted from blood. These receptors were collected from a human donor in good health.

CDR3 amino acids: CASGLGFSRTSGVYNEQFF. The DNA for the CDR3 is TGTGCTAGTGGTTTAGGGTTTTCCCGGACTAGCGGGGTATACAATGAGCAGTTCTTC. The rearrangement links TRBV12-5 to TRBJ2-1; 12 bases agree with TRBD2. Trimming at V came to 3 bases and at J to 4 bases, leaving 13 bases not matched to a gene. Germline loops: CDR1 LGHNT, CDR2 FRNRAP. CDR3 length: 19 amino acids.

The chain combines TRBV27 with TRBJ1-2, with D perhaps matching TRBD1 (5 bases). V lost 5 bases to trimming and J lost 6 bases, with 16 bases between them. The CDR3 contains 14 residues. Looked up from germline, CDR1 is MNHEY and CDR2 is SMNVEV (reference sequence). The CDR3, as DNA: TGTGCCAGCAGTCGCCGGGACGCGAGGGATGGCTACACCTTC. Translation gives CASSRRDARDGYTF.

The V gene is TRBV6-5, the J gene TRBJ2-2, with TRBD1 matching over 7 bases. V was clipped by 0 bases and J by 5 bases; unmatched bases: 6. The germline V gene encodes CDR1 MNHEY and CDR2 SVGAGI. This CDR3 contains 16 residues. Written as DNA, the CDR3 is TGTGCCAGCAGTTACTCGAGTAGGGGGCGTACCGGGGAGCTGTTTTTT. Translation gives CASSYSSRGRTGELFF.

The chain is built from TRBV5-1 and TRBJ2-6, with 9 bases identical to TRBD1. CDR3 length equals 17 residues. V dropped 0 bases and J dropped 2; count of bases not matched to a gene: 3. The germline gives CDR1 SGHRS, CDR2 YFSETQ. The CDR3 sequence: CASSLEQGAAGANVLTF. The CDR3, as DNA: TGCGCCAGCAGCTTGGAACAGGGGGCTGCTGGGGCCAACGTCCTGACTTTC.

The chain is built from TRBV9 and TRBJ2-7; 7 nucleotides line up with TRBD2. V shed 0 bases and J 0 bases; nucleotides not matched to a gene: 3. CDR3 length equals 15 residues. Germline CDR1 is SGDLS and CDR2 is YYNGEE. The CDR3 DNA follows: TGTGCCAGCAGCGTAGGGGGGAGGGGCTCCTACGAGCAGTACTTC. It specifies CASSVGGRGSYEQYF.

The gene calls are TRBV20-1 and TRBJ2-7; D is undetermined. In germline, CDR1 is DFQATT, CDR2 SNEGSKA (reference sequence). This CDR3 is 11 amino acids long. Trimming cost V 6 bases and J 3 bases, with 9 bases left between them. The CDR3 bases are TGCAGTGCCGGACCCAACTACGAGCAGTACTTC. Encoded protein: CSAGPNYEQYF.

The J gene is TRBJ2-1, the V gene TRBV11-3, with TRBD1 matching 9 bases. Germline V gives CDR1 SGHNT, CDR2 YENEEA. The CDR3 is 16 amino acids. V was clipped by 0 bases and J by 8 bases; unmatched bases: 8. The CDR3 is CASSLDGQGFRDEQFF. The CDR3 DNA sequence: TGTGCCAGCAGCTTAGATGGACAGGGGTTTCGGGATGAGCAGTTCTTC.

This rearrangement joins TRBV10-3 to TRBJ2-2; D possibly corresponds to TRBD2 (5 bases). The length of the CDR3 is 13 residues. Trimming took off 10 bases at V and 4 bases at J, with 13 bases between the two ends. Germline CDR1 is ENHRY and CDR2 is SYGVKD. The CDR3 loop is CATGSEATGELFF. The CDR3 nucleotides read TGTGCCACGGGGTCTGAAGCCACCGGGGAGCTGTTTTTT.

The V gene is TRBV9, the J gene TRBJ1-2; TRBD1 matches at 7 bases. The CDR3 runs 14 residues. Trimming removed 3 bases from V and 4 bases from J; junction bases left unmatched: 6. Germline V gene sequence: CDR1 SGDLS, CDR2 YYNGEE. The CDR3: CASSGAGQSYGYTF. CDR3 in DNA: TGTGCCAGCAGCGGAGCGGGACAGTCCTATGGCTACACCTTC.

This sequence joins TRBV18 and TRBJ1-2; D might be TRBD1 (5 bases). CDR3 length equals 13 residues. The V end lost 3 bases, the J end lost 8 bases, and 13 bases lay between the germline ends. The germline V gene encodes CDR1 KGHSH and CDR2 LQKENI. The CDR3 here is CASSPLRVDGYTF. The CDR3, as DNA: TGTGCCAGCTCACCTCTCAGGGTAGACGGCTACACCTTC. The full variable domain, rest sourced from reference TRBV18 and TRBJ1-2, is NAGVMQNPRHLVRRRGQEARLRCSPMKGHSHVYWYRQLPEEGLKFMVYLQKENIIDESGMPKERFSAEFPKEGPSILRIQQVVRGDSAAYFCASSPLRVDGYTFGSGTRLTVV.

V gene TRBV7-8 combines with J gene TRBJ2-1; the D call may be TRBD1 or TRBD2 (6 bases each). Trimming took 1 base from V and 7 from J, leaving 11 bases between them. This CDR3 has 14 amino acids. The germline V gene has CDR1 SGHVS and CDR2 FQNEAQ. The CDR3 sequence: CASSLGGAGNEQFF. The CDR3 bases are TGTGCCAGCAGCTTAGGGGGGGCCGGGAATGAGCAGTTCTTC.

The rearrangement uses TRBV30 and TRBJ1-1; 8 bases line up with TRBD1. V lost 1 base and J lost 6; bases outside the gene matches: 10. Germline assignment: CDR1 GTSNPN and CDR2 SVGIG (reference sequence). The CDR3 is 15 amino acids. The CDR3 DNA sequence: TGTGCCTGGAGTGGATGGGACAGGCAGGAGGCTGAAGCTTTCTTT. The encoded protein is CAWSGWDRQEAEAFF.

This chain connects TRBV9 to TRBJ2-5; 7 bases align to TRBD2. The J call could be wrong; TRBJ2-7 is a better fit for the DNA end. CDR1 is SGDLS and CDR2 is YYNGEE in the germline V gene. The CDR3 spans 15 residues. This CDR3 is CASSPSRQRGYEQYF. CDR3 DNA sequence: TGTGCCAGCAGCCCCAGCCGCCAGCGGGGCTACGAGCAGTACTTC.

The chain couples TRBV28 to TRBJ2-7; D call uncertain. Deletions cut 6 bases from V and 2 bases from J, with 8 bases between. The CDR3 extends over 12 amino acids. The germline gives CDR1 MDHEN, CDR2 SYDVKM. The CDR3 spells CASRQRPYEQYF. CDR3 coding DNA: TGTGCCAGCAGACAGCGCCCCTACGAGCAGTACTTC.

CDR3 DNA sequence: TGTGCCAGCAGCCATGGGGGCAATGAGCAGTTCTTC. Its protein product is CASSHGGNEQFF. The chain has TRBV9 and TRBJ2-1; D tentatively fits TRBD1 or TRBD2 (5 bases each). V lost 4 bases, J lost 6 bases, and 8 bases lay in between. The CDR3 length is 12 residues. Germline CDR1 SGDLS, CDR2 YYNGEE.

V usage is TRBV28 and J usage is TRBJ1-1; TRBD1 might be the D (6 bases). With 6 bases removed from V and 3 bases from J, the gap between germline ends came to 11 bases. The CDR3 spans 13 residues. CDR1 and CDR2 (germline): MDHEN, SYDVKM. The CDR3 reads CASRSNRDTEAFF. The CDR3 region has the DNA TGTGCCAGCAGATCCAACAGGGACACTGAAGCTTTCTTT.

V usage is TRBV20-1 and J usage is TRBJ2-5; D not resolved. V was cut by 3 bases and J by 0 bases, with 2 bases left in between. Germline values: CDR1 DFQATT, CDR2 SNEGSKA (reference sequence). The CDR3 is 11 residues long. The CDR3 region is CSASYQETQYF. CDR3 in DNA: TGCAGTGCTAGCTACCAAGAGACCCAGTACTTC.

V is TRBV9 and J is TRBJ2-2; D remains unclear. Trimming removed 6 bases at V and 10 bases at J, with 4 bases between. Germline lookup yields CDR1 SGDLS and CDR2 YYNGEE. The CDR3 spans 9 residues. Here the CDR3 DNA reads TGTGCCAGCACCCTGGAGCTGTTTTTT. Translation: CASTLELFF.

The chain joins TRBV29-1 to TRBJ1-2; D is undetermined. Germline V lookup: CDR1 SQVTM, CDR2 ANQGSEA. The CDR3 runs 12 residues. Trimming removed 7 bases from V and 0 bases from J, with 9 bases in between. The CDR3 sequence is CSASGTNYGYTF. The CDR3 DNA sequence: TGCAGCGCCTCGGGGACTAACTATGGCTACACCTTC.

V gene TRBV29-1 combines with J gene TRBJ1-2, with D unclear. The germline V and J ends were trimmed by 3 bases and 4 bases, with 12 bases remaining between them. Germline loops: CDR1 SQVTM, CDR2 ANQGSEA. CDR3 length: 13 residues. CDR3 nucleotides: TGCAGCGTTGACATTTCCGAGACCTATGGCTACACCTTC. Amino acids: CSVDISETYGYTF.

This chain connects TRBV25-1 to TRBJ1-1; a possible D gene is TRBD1 (5 bases). The V end was cut by 8 bases, the J end by 0 bases, with 10 bases between. CDR1 and CDR2 from the germline V gene are MGHDK and SYGVNS. The CDR3 is 13 residues long. CDR3 nucleotide sequence: TGTGCCAGCGCCGGGACCCTGAACACTGAAGCTTTCTTT. Protein product: CASAGTLNTEAFF.

The chain recombines TRBV5-6 with TRBJ2-3, with 8 bases fitting TRBD2. After removal of 4 bases from V and 0 bases from J, the junction contained 13 bases not matched to a gene. The CDR3 contains 18 residues. CDR1 is SGHDT, CDR2 YYEEEE, per germline. CDR3 sequence: CASSHGGGRPSSTDTQYF. The CDR3 DNA follows: TGTGCCAGCAGCCATGGTGGCGGGAGGCCAAGTAGCACAGATACGCAGTATTTT.

This clone has a single count. The J gene is TRBJ2-1, the V gene TRBV4-3; D remains unclear. Germline CDR1 reads LGHNA; CDR2 reads YSLEER. The length of the CDR3 is 14 residues. V lost 0 bases, J lost 13 bases, and 16 bases lay in between. The CDR3 protein is CASSQDPAERSQFF. The CDR3 bases are TGCGCCAGCAGCCAAGATCCGGCGGAGCGATCACAGTTCTTC.

The rearrangement joins TRBV27 to TRBJ2-7; 7 bases line up with TRBD1. Germline V CDR1 and CDR2: MNHEY, SMNVEV (reference sequence). V was pared by 5 bases and J by 1 base, with 5 bases of the junction left unmatched. The length of the CDR3 is 14 residues. The CDR3 is CASSPKGQSYEQYF. In nucleotides, the CDR3 is TGTGCCAGCAGTCCGAAGGGACAGTCCTACGAGCAGTACTTC.

The chain combines TRBV5-4 with TRBJ2-2, with TRBD1 identical over 10 bases. Germline V CDR1 and CDR2: SGHNT, YYREEE (reference sequence). The CDR3 has 16 amino acids. V was clipped by 6 bases and J by 5 bases; unmatched bases: 10. CDR3 loop: CASTKTGGFGTGELFF. The CDR3 coding sequence is TGTGCCAGCACCAAGACAGGGGGCTTTGGGACCGGGGAGCTGTTTTTT.